This T cell receptor (beta chain) was retrieved from a study of OX40 agonist ivuxolimab in advanced cancers. Study-level information: Ivuxolimab was delivered to patients intravenously every 2 weeks at doses spanning 0.01 to 10 mg/kg. Whole-study results and caveats: The study observed clonal expansion of CD4+ and CD8+ blood T cells by week 6 at 0.1 to 3.0 mg/kg.

The data were produced by immunoSEQ multiplex PCR, yet TCRdb's version contains in-frame clones alone and is incomplete. This table holds 150 to 200 clones, about 76% found once. About this clone: What it binds is unknown.

The ends were cut back, 3 bases at V and 2 bases at J, with 11 bases in the middle. Germline V gene sequence: CDR1 SGHNT, CDR2 YENEEA. The CDR3 has 15 residues. Sampling was performed in a trial of the OX40 agonist ivuxolimab. The TCR was taken from an adult with an advanced solid tumor such as melanoma, head and neck, liver or kidney cancer. V gene TRBV11-3 combines with J gene TRBJ1-5; D not certain. For the CDR3, the DNA is TGTGCCAGCAGCTTGGCCGTGGGTGGCAATCAGCCCCAGCATTTT. Protein: CASSLAVGGNQPQHF.